These 28 T cell receptor beta chains share one sample of origin, sequenced in a study of OX40 agonist ivuxolimab in advanced cancers. Produced via immunoSEQ multiplex PCR; TCRdb's table is partial and in-frame only. This sample has just under 75,000 clones; over 75% occur once, and the top ten carry roughly 0.54%. Specimen: CD4+ or CD8+ T cells sorted from blood, collected in a trial of the OX40 agonist ivuxolimab. Every receptor here comes from an adult with an advanced solid tumor such as melanoma, head and neck, liver or kidney cancer.

This chain links TRBV9 with TRBJ2-7; TRBD2 matches at 10 bases. With V trimmed by 0 bases and J by 7 bases, 7 bases remained unmatched. The CDR3 is 15 amino acids. Germline values: CDR1 SGDLS, CDR2 YYNGEE. The CDR3 protein is CASSVVPAGGQEQYF. The CDR3 nucleotides read TGTGCCAGCAGCGTAGTTCCAGCGGGAGGGCAAGAGCAGTACTTC.

The chain uses TRBV6-5 and TRBJ1-5; no firm D call. The CDR3 is made up of 14 amino acids. Germline-derived CDR1 and CDR2 are MNHEY and SVGAGI. V gave up 0 bases and J gave up 6 bases, with 9 bases separating them. The CDR3: CASSYSPGSQPQHF. The CDR3 nucleotides read TGTGCCAGCAGTTACTCGCCTGGGAGTCAGCCCCAGCATTTT.

This rearrangement joins TRBV15 to TRBJ2-3, with 7 positions matching TRBD2. After removal of 7 bases from V and 4 bases from J, the junction contained 8 bases not matched to a gene. The CDR3 loop spans 14 amino acids. The V gene's germline CDR1 is LNHNV and CDR2 YYDKDF (reference sequence). The CDR3 nucleotides read TGTGCCACCAAAACTGGGAGGGCATCAGATACGCAGTATTTT. Its protein is CATKTGRASDTQYF.

J is TRBJ2-1 and V is TRBV5-1; 9 bases map to TRBD2. Germline V gene sequence: CDR1 SGHRS, CDR2 YFSETQ. V shed 3 bases, J shed 7 bases, and the junction held 5 bases outside the gene matches. This CDR3 has 14 residues. The CDR3 nucleotides read TGCGCCAGCAGCTGGGGGACTAGCAGGAATGAGCAGTTCTTC. This encodes CASSWGTSRNEQFF.

The chain carries TRBV19 and TRBJ1-5; unclear D gene. CDR1 and CDR2 (germline): LNHDA, SQIVND (reference sequence). Between the trimmed V and J ends, which lost 1 base and 3 bases, there was a span of 1 base. The CDR3 contains 12 residues. The CDR3 reads CASSIVNQPQHF. The CDR3 DNA sequence: TGTGCCAGTAGTATAGTCAATCAGCCCCAGCATTTT.

This chain joins TRBV7-8 and TRBJ1-3; no reliable D call. The V end was cut by 5 bases, the J end by 3 bases, with 8 bases between. CDR3 length: 13 residues. Per germline, CDR1 SGHVS and CDR2 FQNEAQ. CDR3 nucleotide sequence: TGTGCCAGCAGCCGAGGGATTGGAAACACCATATATTTT. Protein: CASSRGIGNTIYF. Drawing the rest from reference TRBV7-8 and TRBJ1-3, the complete variable domain is GAGVSQSPRYKVAKRGQDVALRCDPISGHVSLFWYQQALGQGPEFLTYFQNEAQLDKSGLPSDRFFAERPEGSVSTLKIQRTQQEDSAVYLCASSRGIGNTIYFGEGSWLTVV.

This clone was detected a few times. This CDR3 is CAISASGGGETQYF. CDR3 sequence (DNA): TGTGCCATCAGTGCTTCAGGGGGTGGGGAGACCCAGTACTTC. The V call is TRBV10-3, the J call TRBJ2-5, with 7 bases fitting TRBD1. The CDR3 is made up of 14 amino acids. The germline CDR1 and CDR2 sequences are ENHRY and SYGVKD. Germline trimming cut 4 bases from V and 5 bases from J; bases unmatched to any gene: 7.

In the case of this clone: The junction does not match germline at one end; this may be a read error. Here the CDR3 DNA reads TGTGCTAGCAGCTTAGCCAGCGGGAGCTCCTACGAGCAGTACTTC. Its translation is CASSLASGSSYEQYF. The rearrangement uses TRBV7-7 and TRBJ2-5; 8 nucleotides agree with TRBD2. The DNA end is a closer match to TRBJ2-7, so the J assignment may be wrong. Germline assignment: CDR1 SSHAT and CDR2 FNYEAQ (reference sequence). This CDR3 has 15 amino acids.

The V gene is TRBV27, the J gene TRBJ2-3, with D maybe TRBD1 (6 bases). Trimming took off 2 bases at V and 2 bases at J, with 8 bases between the two ends. CDR1 MNHEY and CDR2 SMNVEV come from the germline V gene (reference sequence). The CDR3 runs 14 residues. The CDR3 DNA reads as TGTGCCAGCAGTTTACGGGACAACACAGATACGCAGTATTTT. It codes for CASSLRDNTDTQYF.

J is TRBJ2-7 and V is TRBV9, with D unclear. V gave up 3 bases and J gave up 4 bases, with 11 bases separating them. Germline V gene sequence: CDR1 SGDLS, CDR2 YYNGEE. This CDR3 is built from 13 residues. CDR3 coding DNA: TGTGCCAGCAGCGCCCGGCTAGGGTACGAGCAGTACTTC. Translation: CASSARLGYEQYF.

The gene calls are TRBV7-8 and TRBJ2-7; D might be TRBD1 (5 bases). CDR1 and CDR2 from the germline V gene are SGHVS and FQNEAQ. This CDR3 comprises 12 residues. V was cut by 5 bases and J by 4 bases, with 9 bases left in between. The CDR3 sequence: CASSQNRYEQYF. In DNA, the CDR3 is TGTGCCAGCAGCCAGAACAGGTACGAGCAGTACTTC.

This chain joins TRBV7-6 and TRBJ2-1, with D maybe TRBD2 (5 bases). The CDR3 is made up of 14 amino acids. The germline CDR1 and CDR2 sequences are SGHVS and FNYEAQ. V was trimmed by 6 bases and J by 4 bases, leaving 13 bases between them. In nucleotides, the CDR3 is TGTGCCAGCAGGAGGGAGTTGGGTTACAATGAGCAGTTCTTC. Translated, it gives CASRRELGYNEQFF.

This clone was counted a few times. This chain connects TRBV7-8 to TRBJ2-1; a weak D match, TRBD2 (6 bases). This CDR3 is 14 amino acids long. Germline V gene lookup returns CDR1 SGHVS and CDR2 FQNEAQ. V was cut by 2 bases and J by 9 bases, with 14 bases left in between. The CDR3 coding sequence is TGTGCCAGCAGCTTACGTTTCGGGAGCGGTGAGCAGTTCTTC. It specifies CASSLRFGSGEQFF.

The rearrangement joins TRBV11-3 to TRBJ2-1; D might be TRBD2 (6 bases). This CDR3 comprises 15 residues. Trimming stripped 0 bases from V and 10 bases from J, with 16 bases between. Germline-derived CDR1 and CDR2 are SGHNT and YENEEA. The CDR3 sequence: CASSLESAGRGEQFF. The CDR3 coding sequence is TGTGCCAGCAGCTTAGAGTCCGCGGGACGGGGGGAGCAGTTCTTC.

In this sample, this clone turned up a few times. The V and J genes are TRBV4-1 and TRBJ1-5; no clear D. In germline, CDR1 is MGHRA, CDR2 YSYEKL. V lost 0 bases to trimming and J lost 4 bases, with 4 bases between them. The CDR3 consists of 13 residues. The CDR3 here is CASSQEQNQPQHF. The DNA of the CDR3 is TGCGCCAGCAGCCAAGAACAAAATCAGCCCCAGCATTTT.

V and J are TRBV28 and TRBJ2-2, with D possibly matching TRBD2 (6 bases). Trimming removed 6 bases at V and 5 bases at J, with 13 bases between. CDR3 length: 14 amino acids. Germline CDR1 MDHEN, CDR2 SYDVKM. CDR3 residues: CASRVILATGELFF. DNA for the CDR3: TGTGCCAGCAGGGTTATACTAGCTACCGGGGAGCTGTTTTTT.

The J gene is TRBJ2-7, the V gene TRBV9; D possibly corresponds to TRBD1 (5 bases). Germline V gives CDR1 SGDLS, CDR2 YYNGEE. Between the trimmed V and J ends, which lost 4 bases and 4 bases, there was a span of 18 bases. This CDR3 is 15 amino acids long. CDR3 DNA sequence: TGTGCCAGCAGCCCTAGGGGTGCTGAGAGATACGAGCAGTACTTC. Its translation is CASSPRGAERYEQYF.

The V call is TRBV19, the J call TRBJ1-4; no reliable D call. With 5 bases removed from V and 7 bases from J, the gap between germline ends came to 14 bases. The CDR3 consists of 14 residues. Looked up from germline, CDR1 is LNHDA and CDR2 is SQIVND (reference sequence). DNA of the CDR3: TGTGCCAGTAGTTCACGTCAGAGCGGTGAAAAACTGTTTTTT. This gives the protein CASSSRQSGEKLFF.

This chain uses TRBV27 with TRBJ1-3; possibly TRBD1 for D (5 bases). There are 17 residues in the CDR3. V was trimmed by 1 base and J by 4 bases, leaving 17 bases between them. CDR1 is MNHEY and CDR2 is SMNVEV in the germline V gene (reference sequence). CDR3 coding DNA: TGTGCCAGCAGTTTATGGGGCAGGGCCGGGTGGGGAAACACCATATATTTT. It specifies CASSLWGRAGWGNTIYF.

The rearrangement links TRBV6-6 to TRBJ1-1; D gene uncertain. Germline lookup yields CDR1 MNHNY and CDR2 SVGAGI (reference sequence). The CDR3 covers 12 residues. V lost 5 bases and J lost 7, with 11 bases in between. In nucleotides, the CDR3 is TGTGCCAGCAGTGGGGTGGGCGGTGAAGCTTTCTTT. Amino acids: CASSGVGGEAFF.

The CDR3, as DNA: TGTGCCAGCAGCCCGGAACCGGGACCCCGCAGCAATGAGCAGTTCTTC. Residues: CASSPEPGPRSNEQFF. The chain couples TRBV5-4 to TRBJ2-1; D could derive from TRBD1 or TRBD2 (5 bases each). The germline CDR1 and CDR2 sequences are SGHNT and YYREEE (reference sequence). Trimming cost V 4 bases and J 6 bases, with 20 bases left between them. The CDR3 is 16 residues long.

Points on this clone: Other DNA sequences of this sample code for an identical CDR3. This chain joins TRBV7-2 and TRBJ2-7; D is ambiguous. Germline V lookup: CDR1 SGHTA, CDR2 FQGNSA. There are 12 residues in the CDR3. Trimming took 1 base from V and 6 from J, leaving 7 bases between them. The CDR3, as DNA: TGTGCCAGCAGCTTAGACCGTCGCGAGCAGTACTTC. The encoded protein is CASSLDRREQYF.

This clone showed up just once. The V and J genes are TRBV9 and TRBJ2-5; no firm D call. Germline values: CDR1 SGDLS, CDR2 YYNGEE. The CDR3 totals 14 residues. The V end was cut by 3 bases, the J end by 1 base, with 10 bases between. CDR3 DNA: TGTGCCAGCAGCGGACGGCTTTCCCAAGAGACCCAGTACTTC. It codes for CASSGRLSQETQYF.

A remark on this clone: An end of the junction differs from the germline gene, which may be a read error. This sequence joins TRBV7-7 and TRBJ2-5; 7 bases map to TRBD2. Germline V gene lookup returns CDR1 SSHAT and CDR2 FNYEAQ (reference sequence). The CDR3 extends over 13 amino acids. The chain's CDR3 is CASSQTSVETQYF. Here the CDR3 DNA reads TGTGCTAGCAGTCAAACTAGCGTCGAGACCCAGTACTTC. Supplemented by reference TRBV7-7 and TRBJ2-5, the full variable domain reads GAGVSQSPRYKVTKRGQDVTLRCDPISSHATLYWYQQALGQGPEFLTYFNYEAQPDKSGLPSDRFSAERPEGSISTLTIQRTEQRDSAMYRCASSQTSVETQYFGPGTRLLVL.

The rearrangement joins TRBV5-1 to TRBJ2-5, with D maybe TRBD2 (5 bases). V was pared by 0 bases and J by 1 base, with 16 bases between. CDR3 size: 17 residues. CDR1 SGHRS and CDR2 YFSETQ come from the germline V gene. CDR3 sequence: CASSLEAASRGQETQYF. In DNA form, the CDR3 reads TGCGCCAGCAGCTTGGAGGCGGCGTCTCGGGGCCAAGAGACCCAGTACTTC.

This chain links TRBV4-2 with TRBJ2-7, with 10 bases fitting TRBD1. Germline assignment: CDR1 LGHNA and CDR2 YNFKEQ. V dropped 3 bases and J dropped 3; count of bases not matched to a gene: 5. This CDR3 is built from 15 residues. The CDR3 loop is CASSHPDRGNYEQYF. CDR3 nucleotide sequence: TGTGCCAGCAGCCACCCGGACAGGGGGAACTACGAGCAGTACTTC.

The table lists this clone with a count of one. The rearrangement joins TRBV7-6 to TRBJ2-7, with 7 bases that match TRBD2. From germline, CDR1 is SGHVS and CDR2 FNYEAQ. After removal of 4 bases from V and 7 bases from J, the junction contained 13 bases not matched to a gene. This CDR3 has 15 residues. In DNA, the CDR3 is TGTGCCAGCAGCTCAACATCGGCGGGAGTTGGTGAGCAGTACTTC. This translates into CASSSTSAGVGEQYF.

The rearrangement uses TRBV4-2 and TRBJ2-7; D unresolved. V was trimmed by 2 bases and J by 3 bases, leaving 11 bases between them. The CDR3 totals 14 residues. Looked up from germline, CDR1 is LGHNA and CDR2 is YNFKEQ. The DNA of the CDR3 is TGTGCCAGCAGCCAACAGGTTTCCTTCTACGAGCAGTACTTC. Residues: CASSQQVSFYEQYF.